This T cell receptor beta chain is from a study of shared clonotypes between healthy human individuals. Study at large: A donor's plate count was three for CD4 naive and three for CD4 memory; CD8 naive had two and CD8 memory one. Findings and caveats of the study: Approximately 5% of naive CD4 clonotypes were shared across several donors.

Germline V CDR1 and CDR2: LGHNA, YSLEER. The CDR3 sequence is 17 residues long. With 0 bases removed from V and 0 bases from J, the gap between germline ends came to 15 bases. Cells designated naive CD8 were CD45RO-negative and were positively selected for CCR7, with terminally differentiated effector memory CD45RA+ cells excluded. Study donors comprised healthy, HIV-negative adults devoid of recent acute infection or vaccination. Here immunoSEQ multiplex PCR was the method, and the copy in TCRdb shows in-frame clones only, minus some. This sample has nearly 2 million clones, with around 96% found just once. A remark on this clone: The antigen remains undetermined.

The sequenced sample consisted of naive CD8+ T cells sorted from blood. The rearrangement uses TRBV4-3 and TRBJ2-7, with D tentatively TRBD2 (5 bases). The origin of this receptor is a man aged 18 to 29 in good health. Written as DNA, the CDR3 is TGCGCCAGCAGCCAAGATCCTCTTGGACTGAGCTCCTACGAGCAGTACTTC. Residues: CASSQDPLGLSSYEQYF.